This TCR beta chain was recovered during a study of cytomegalovirus exposure and HLA in healthy donors. In regard to this clone: Its specificity is unknown.

Points from the study as a whole: Cytomegalovirus association was listed for 150 to 200 TCR beta chains. Published work reported that the classifier diagnosed cytomegalovirus status with high specificity and sensitivity.

Profiled with immunoSEQ multiplex PCR; TCRdb holds only in-frame clones, not every one. The repertoire consists of tens of thousands of clones, with more than 95% occurring once and the leading ten covering around 2.4%. There are 11 residues in the CDR3. Trimming removed 6 bases from V and 5 bases from J, with 7 bases in between. Germline loops: CDR1 MNHNY, CDR2 SVGAGI (reference sequence). The validation cohort, a group of 120 subjects, included the donors and was separate from the approximately 650-subject first cohort. V and J are TRBV6-6 and TRBJ1-2; D remains ambiguous. Sequenced: PBMCs. This sequence originates from a man aged 18 to 30 in good health and CMV-seronegative. CDR3 sequence: CASRSDYGYTF. CDR3 in DNA: TGTGCCAGCAGGTCAGATTATGGCTACACCTTC.